The 27 T cell receptor beta chains presented below share a single source sample, sequenced in a study of identical twins. Via MiXCR, TCRdb re-called the 5' RACE reads, giving one row per CDR3 protein. This sample has some 600,000 distinct CDR3 sequences, with 7% to 7.5% found just once. This sample also belongs to another study, concerning yellow fever vaccine responses in identical twins.

Sequencing was performed on PBMCs. These receptor sequences come from a woman aged 18-30 years in good health.

This clonotype was observed a handful of times. The rearrangement joins TRBV2 to TRBJ2-1; TRBD1 matches at 11 bases. There are 18 residues in the CDR3. Germline assignment: CDR1 SNHLY and CDR2 FYNNEI. V shed 2 bases and J 4 bases; nucleotides not matched to a gene: 10. CDR3 amino acids: CASSESLDRGHLYNEQFF. CDR3 DNA: TGTGCCAGCAGTGAATCATTGGACAGGGGGCATTTATACAATGAGCAGTTCTTC.

This clonotype came up many times. The rearrangement uses TRBV4-1 and TRBJ2-3, with TRBD1 matching over 7 bases. Trimming at V came to 4 bases and at J to 5 bases, leaving 12 bases not matched to a gene. In germline, CDR1 is MGHRA, CDR2 YSYEKL. The CDR3 sequence is 16 residues long. CDR3 in amino acids: CASSRSTRQGIDTQYF. CDR3 nucleotide sequence: TGCGCCAGCAGCCGGTCAACCCGACAGGGAATAGATACGCAGTATTTT.

This clonotype occurred a few times. The chain joins TRBV3-1 to TRBJ2-3; no reliable D call. Germline V gene data show CDR1 as LGHDT and CDR2 as YNNKEL (reference sequence). The CDR3 runs to 13 residues. Trimming pared 2 bases from V and 2 bases from J, leaving 5 bases between. CDR3: CASSQPTTDTQYF. CDR3 nucleotides: TGTGCCAGCAGCCAACCCACCACAGATACGCAGTATTTT.

This clonotype was found many times. The V and J genes are TRBV12-3 or TRBV12-4 and TRBJ1-4; 7 nucleotides match TRBD1. V lost 5 bases, J lost 0 bases, and 12 bases stayed unmatched. This CDR3 spans 18 amino acids. CDR3 nucleotides: TGTGCCAGCAGTCTCCCCCGGGCAGGGGGGGCAACTAATGAAAAACTGTTTTTT. This encodes CASSLPRAGGATNEKLFF.

The chain links TRBV10-3 to TRBJ2-7, with no clear D. Germline CDR1 ENHRY, CDR2 SYGVKD. V was cut by 2 bases and J by 4 bases, with 6 bases left in between. The CDR3 has 12 amino acids. The CDR3 nucleotides read TGTGCCATCAGTGAGGGGTATTACGAGCAGTACTTC. Amino acids: CAISEGYYEQYF.

This clonotype was detected ten times or more. The rearrangement links TRBV12-3 or TRBV12-4 to TRBJ2-7; 8 bases match TRBD1. V lost 6 bases, J lost 4 bases, and 8 bases stayed unmatched. The CDR3 totals 14 residues. The CDR3 region has the DNA TGTGCCAGCAGCGACACGAGGACAGGGTACGAGCAGTACTTC. This sequence encodes CASSDTRTGYEQYF.

The chain links TRBV3-1 to TRBJ2-3; 9 nucleotides align to TRBD2. CDR1 and CDR2 from the germline V gene are LGHDT and YNNKEL (reference sequence). The CDR3 spans 18 residues. V gave up 0 bases and J gave up 6 bases; unmatched junction bases: 13. CDR3 DNA: TGTGCCAGCAGCCAAGATCTTGTTGCGGGGGGGCCCGGGGATACGCAGTATTTT. Residues: CASSQDLVAGGPGDTQYF.

This clonotype was observed many times. V is TRBV7-8 and J is TRBJ2-2; D tentatively reads TRBD1 or TRBD2 (5 bases each). V gave up 5 bases and J gave up 4 bases, with 11 bases separating them. This CDR3 spans 14 amino acids. CDR1 is SGHVS and CDR2 is FQNEAQ in the germline V gene. The chain's CDR3 is CASSRDGSTGELFF. CDR3 coding DNA: TGTGCCAGCAGCCGGGACGGGTCCACCGGGGAGCTGTTTTTT.

V is TRBV28 and J is TRBJ1-1; D is unresolved. The V end lost 10 bases, the J end lost 0 bases, and 18 bases lay between the germline ends. The CDR3 spans 15 residues. Germline lookup yields CDR1 MDHEN and CDR2 SYDVKM. CDR3 sequence reads: CATRDFTAMNTEAFF. CDR3 nucleotides: TGTGCCACCCGTGATTTCACAGCCATGAACACTGAAGCTTTCTTT.

This clonotype showed up just a few times. The CDR3 DNA sequence: TGTGCCACCAGCAGTAAGGTATCCTACAATGAGCAGTTCTTC. Amino acids: CATSSKVSYNEQFF. The chain has TRBV15 and TRBJ2-1, with D unresolved. With 3 bases removed from V and 1 base from J, the gap between germline ends came to 7 bases. This CDR3 spans 14 amino acids. Germline CDR1 reads LNHNV; CDR2 reads YYDKDF (reference sequence).

The rearrangement uses TRBV7-2 and TRBJ2-2, with 12 bases identical to TRBD2. The CDR3 runs to 19 residues. Germline V gives CDR1 SGHTA, CDR2 FQGNSA. The V and J ends lost 0 bases and 3 bases, in that order; junction bases with no gene match: 8. The CDR3 nucleotides read TGTGCCAGCAGCTTAGCTGTGACTAGCGGGAGTCGGTACACCGGGGAGCTGTTTTTT. Amino acid sequence: CASSLAVTSGSRYTGELFF.

The rearrangement uses TRBV12-3 or TRBV12-4 and TRBJ2-1, with 9 bases matching TRBD1. There are 13 residues in the CDR3. V shed 6 bases and J 6 bases; nucleotides not matched to a gene: 3. The CDR3 loop is CASRRDRANEQFF. CDR3 DNA: TGTGCCAGCAGAAGGGACAGGGCCAATGAGCAGTTCTTC.

This clonotype was seen ten or more times. The chain recombines TRBV24-1 with TRBJ2-3, with D possibly TRBD2 on 6 matching bases. This CDR3 contains 13 residues. Trimming shortened V by 5 bases and J by 4 bases, and 9 bases separated the two germline ends. The germline V gene encodes CDR1 KGHDR and CDR2 SFDVKD. The CDR3 spells CATSGGVSDTQYF. CDR3 DNA: TGTGCCACCAGTGGCGGGGTCTCAGATACGCAGTATTTT.

The chain combines TRBV5-1 with TRBJ2-1; D is perhaps TRBD1 (7 bases). The CDR3 sequence is 15 residues long. Germline V CDR1 and CDR2: SGHRS, YFSETQ. V was shortened by 3 bases and J by 1 base, with 11 bases between the two germline ends. The CDR3 is CASSSQGGSYNEQFF. CDR3 in DNA: TGCGCCAGCAGCTCCCAGGGGGGATCCTACAATGAGCAGTTCTTC.

This clonotype was seen at least ten times. The chain's CDR3 is CASSSIRDLYNEQFF. CDR3 in DNA: TGTGCCAGCAGCTCGATCCGGGACTTATACAATGAGCAGTTCTTC. The genes are TRBV7-6 and TRBJ2-1; TRBD2 is a possible D gene (6 bases). CDR1 is SGHVS and CDR2 is FNYEAQ in the germline V gene. The CDR3 is made up of 15 amino acids. Deletions cut 4 bases from V and 4 bases from J, with 14 bases between.

This clonotype occurred a few times. CDR3 sequence reads: CASSFWDAGNTIYF. CDR3 coding DNA: TGTGCCAGCAGTTTTTGGGACGCTGGAAACACCATATATTTT. The chain has TRBV12-3 or TRBV12-4 and TRBJ1-3; perhaps TRBD1 as D (5 bases). Trimming took 3 bases from V and 2 from J, leaving 8 bases between them. This CDR3 contains 14 residues.

This clonotype was observed a few times. This chain links TRBV11-2 with TRBJ1-1; TRBD1 is a possible D gene (6 bases). Germline assignment: CDR1 SGHAT and CDR2 FQNNGV. CDR3 size: 11 residues. Trimming cost V 4 bases and J 8 bases, with 8 bases left between them. The CDR3: CASSSGHEAFF. CDR3 DNA sequence: TGTGCCAGCAGCTCGGGACACGAAGCTTTCTTT.

V gene TRBV6-1 combines with J gene TRBJ2-7; TRBD1 might be the D (5 bases). The CDR3 sequence is 16 residues long. Germline V gives CDR1 MNHNS, CDR2 SASEGT. V gave up 8 bases and J gave up 1 base, with 21 bases separating them. The CDR3 sequence is CASSQMSRVMSYEQYF. The CDR3, as DNA: TGTGCCAGCTCTCAAATGTCCAGGGTTATGTCCTACGAGCAGTACTTC.

This clonotype was counted a few times. V usage is TRBV10-1 and J usage is TRBJ2-1; D is perhaps TRBD2 (6 bases). The germline CDR1 and CDR2 sequences are WNHNN and SYGVQD (reference sequence). Trimming stripped 10 bases from V and 12 bases from J, with 16 bases between. CDR3 length equals 11 residues. Here the CDR3 reads CATAGIDGQFF. CDR3 DNA sequence: TGCGCCACAGCGGGTATCGACGGGCAGTTCTTC.

This clonotype appeared a few times. The V and J genes are TRBV6-5 and TRBJ1-3; D possibly corresponds to TRBD1 (5 bases). This CDR3 has 18 residues. The V end was cut by 0 bases, the J end by 4 bases, with 19 bases between. The germline CDR1 and CDR2 sequences are MNHEY and SVGAGI. CDR3 DNA: TGTGCCAGCAGTTACTCGAAGTCGGCAGGGTTTAGCGGAAACACCATATATTTT. It translates to CASSYSKSAGFSGNTIYF.

V is TRBV9 and J is TRBJ2-1; TRBD2 matches at 8 bases. The junction had 7 bases not matched to a gene; V was cut back by 4 bases and J by 1 base. Germline CDR1 is SGDLS and CDR2 is YYNGEE. This CDR3 comprises 16 residues. The CDR3 DNA follows: TGTGCCAGCAGCAAGGGTAGCGGGATTTCCTACAATGAGCAGTTCTTC. Its protein is CASSKGSGISYNEQFF.

In this sample, this clonotype turned up many times. CDR3 loop: CSVDRGTETQYF. CDR3 bases: TGCAGCGTTGACAGGGGTACGGAGACCCAGTACTTC. This sequence joins TRBV29-1 and TRBJ2-5, with D perhaps TRBD1 (6 bases). CDR3 length equals 12 residues. Trimming removed 3 bases at V and 5 bases at J, with 10 bases between. Germline CDR1 SQVTM, CDR2 ANQGSEA.

This chain uses TRBV3-1 with TRBJ2-3, with D perhaps matching TRBD1 (6 bases). The germline gives CDR1 LGHDT, CDR2 YNNKEL (reference sequence). The CDR3 length is 14 residues. V lost 1 base to trimming and J lost 3 bases, with 8 bases between them. The CDR3 DNA reads as TGTGCCAGCAGCCAAGTCCAGGGGACAGATACGCAGTATTTT. Protein sequence: CASSQVQGTDTQYF.

The V and J genes are TRBV6-1 and TRBJ1-6; D may be TRBD1 (5 bases). Deletions cut 7 bases from V and 7 bases from J, with 23 bases between. This CDR3 contains 17 residues. Germline V gives CDR1 MNHNS, CDR2 SASEGT. The CDR3 nucleotides read TGTGCCAGCAAAACCGTGGGGGGTCAGGTTTTGAATTCACCCCTCCACTTT. Translation gives CASKTVGGQVLNSPLHF.

The rearrangement uses TRBV20-1 and TRBJ1-2; D is ambiguous. CDR3 length equals 14 residues. Germline loops: CDR1 DFQATT, CDR2 SNEGSKA (reference sequence). The V gene lost 6 bases and the J gene lost 1 base, with 15 bases spanning the gap. The CDR3 DNA follows: TGCAGTGCAAAAGTACCCATGCATAACTATGGCTACACCTTC. Translating gives CSAKVPMHNYGYTF.

V gene TRBV15 combines with J gene TRBJ1-6; D is unresolved. From germline, CDR1 is LNHNV and CDR2 YYDKDF (reference sequence). Trimming took off 5 bases at V and 8 bases at J, with 16 bases between the two ends. The CDR3 runs 15 residues. CDR3 amino acids: CATSAHIGRDSPLHF. The CDR3 DNA reads as TGTGCCACCAGCGCACATATAGGACGGGATTCACCCCTCCACTTT.

This chain uses TRBV29-1 with TRBJ1-2; D remains ambiguous. Trimming left V 4 bases short and J 4 bases short, with 10 bases between. The germline gives CDR1 SQVTM, CDR2 ANQGSEA. This CDR3 comprises 12 residues. In DNA, the CDR3 is TGCAGCGTTGTTGGGTTTGTCTATGGCTACACCTTC. Protein: CSVVGFVYGYTF.